Reported below is one TCR beta chain. The sample is drawn from a study of preoperative IRX-2 immunotherapy in early breast cancer. V dropped 4 bases and J dropped 2; count of bases not matched to a gene: 14. Germline V CDR1 and CDR2: LNHDA, SQIVND (reference sequence). The CDR3 consists of 17 residues. Profiled with immunoSEQ multiplex PCR; TCRdb holds only in-frame clones, not every one. The sample includes approximately 96,000 clones, just over 85% of them seen just once. The treatment is: preoperative locoregional IRX-2 cytokine immunotherapy. Samples came from a phase Ib trial of preoperative locoregional IRX-2 cytokine immunotherapy.

The chain carries TRBV19 and TRBJ2-7; 7 bases agree with TRBD1. Specimen: tumor tissue, collected after IRX-2 immunotherapy. The receptor comes from a human donor with breast cancer. The CDR3 spells CASSTAEAGGQAYEQYF. The DNA for the CDR3 is TGTGCCAGTAGTACCGCCGAGGCAGGGGGTCAAGCCTACGAGCAGTACTTC. Filled out from reference TRBV19 and TRBJ2-7, the complete variable domain reads DGGITQSPKYLFRKEGQNVTLSCEQNLNHDAMYWYRQDPGQGLRLIYYSQIVNDFQKGDIAEGYSVSREKKESFPLTVTSAQKNPTAFYLCASSTAEAGGQAYEQYFGPGTRLTVT.